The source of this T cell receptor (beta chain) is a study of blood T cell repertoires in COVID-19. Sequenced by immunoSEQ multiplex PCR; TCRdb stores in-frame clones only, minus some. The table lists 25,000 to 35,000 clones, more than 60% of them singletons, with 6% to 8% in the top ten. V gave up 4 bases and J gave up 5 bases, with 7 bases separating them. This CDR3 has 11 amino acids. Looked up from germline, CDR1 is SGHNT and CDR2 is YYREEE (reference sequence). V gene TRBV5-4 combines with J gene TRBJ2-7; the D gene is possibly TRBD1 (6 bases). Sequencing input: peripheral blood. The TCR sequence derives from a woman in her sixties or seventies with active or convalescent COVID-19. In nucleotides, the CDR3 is TGTGCCAGCAGCGGGGGCAACGAGCAGTACTTC. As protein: CASSGGNEQYF.